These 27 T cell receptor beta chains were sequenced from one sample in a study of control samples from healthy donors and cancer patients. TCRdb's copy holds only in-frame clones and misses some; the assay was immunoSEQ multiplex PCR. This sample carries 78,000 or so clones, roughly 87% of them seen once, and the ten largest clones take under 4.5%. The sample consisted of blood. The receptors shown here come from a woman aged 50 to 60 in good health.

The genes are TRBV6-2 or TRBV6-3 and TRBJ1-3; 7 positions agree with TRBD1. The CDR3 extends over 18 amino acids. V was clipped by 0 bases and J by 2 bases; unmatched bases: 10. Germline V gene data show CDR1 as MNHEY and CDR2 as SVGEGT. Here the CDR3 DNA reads TGTGCCAGCAGTTACTCGACTGCCGGCCAGGGGGCTGGAAACACCATATATTTT. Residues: CASSYSTAGQGAGNTIYF.

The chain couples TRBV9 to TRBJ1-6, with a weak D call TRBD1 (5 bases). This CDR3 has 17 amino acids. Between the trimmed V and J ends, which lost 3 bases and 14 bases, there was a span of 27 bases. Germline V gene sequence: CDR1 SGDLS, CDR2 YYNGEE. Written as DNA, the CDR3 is TGTGCCAGCAGCGCCGAGGTGGGACCGACGATTAGATCGGCCCTCCACTTT. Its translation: CASSAEVGPTIRSALHF.

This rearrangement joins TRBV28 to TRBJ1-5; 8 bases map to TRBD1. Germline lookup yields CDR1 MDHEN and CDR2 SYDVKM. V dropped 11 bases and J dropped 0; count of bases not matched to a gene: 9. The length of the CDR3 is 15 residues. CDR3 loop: CAANRGGISNQPQHF. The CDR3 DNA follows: TGTGCCGCCAACAGGGGGGGGATTAGCAATCAGCCCCAGCATTTT.

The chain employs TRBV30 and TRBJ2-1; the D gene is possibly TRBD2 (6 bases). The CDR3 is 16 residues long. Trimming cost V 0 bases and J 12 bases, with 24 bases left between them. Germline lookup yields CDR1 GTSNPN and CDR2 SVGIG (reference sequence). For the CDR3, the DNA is TGTGCCTGGAGTGTACGTACGGGCACTAGCCTCGGGGGGCAGTTCTTC. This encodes CAWSVRTGTSLGGQFF.

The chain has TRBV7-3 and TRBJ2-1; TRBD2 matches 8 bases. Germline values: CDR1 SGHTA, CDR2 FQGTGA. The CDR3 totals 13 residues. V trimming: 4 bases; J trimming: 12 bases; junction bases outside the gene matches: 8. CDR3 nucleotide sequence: TGTGCCAGCAGCTCGACTAGCGACCGTAGGCAGTTCTTC. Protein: CASSSTSDRRQFF.

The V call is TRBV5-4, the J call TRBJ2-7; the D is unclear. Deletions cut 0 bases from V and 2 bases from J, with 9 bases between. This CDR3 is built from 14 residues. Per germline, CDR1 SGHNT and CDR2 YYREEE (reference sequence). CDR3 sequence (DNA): TGTGCCAGCAGCTTGGTTCCACAGACCTACGAGCAGTACTTC. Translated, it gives CASSLVPQTYEQYF.

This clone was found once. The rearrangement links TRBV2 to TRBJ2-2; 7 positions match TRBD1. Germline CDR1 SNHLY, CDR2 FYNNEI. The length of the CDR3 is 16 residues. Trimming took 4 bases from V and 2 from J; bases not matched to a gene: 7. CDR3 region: CASSGRTGGNTGELFF. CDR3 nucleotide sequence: TGTGCCAGCAGTGGCCGGACAGGTGGTAACACCGGGGAGCTGTTTTTT.

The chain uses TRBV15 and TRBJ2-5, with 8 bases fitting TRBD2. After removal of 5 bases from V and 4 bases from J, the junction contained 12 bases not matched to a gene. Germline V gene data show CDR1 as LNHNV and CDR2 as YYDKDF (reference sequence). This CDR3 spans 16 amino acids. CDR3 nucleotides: TGTGCCACCAGCCGGGAGAGCGGGAGAGTTGGAGAGACCCAGTACTTC. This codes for CATSRESGRVGETQYF.

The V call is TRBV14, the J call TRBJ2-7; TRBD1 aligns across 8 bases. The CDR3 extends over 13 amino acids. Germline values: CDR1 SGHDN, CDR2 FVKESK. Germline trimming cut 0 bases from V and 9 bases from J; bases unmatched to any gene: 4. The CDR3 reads CASSQDTGTGQYF. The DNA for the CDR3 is TGTGCCAGCAGCCAAGATACAGGGACAGGGCAGTACTTC.

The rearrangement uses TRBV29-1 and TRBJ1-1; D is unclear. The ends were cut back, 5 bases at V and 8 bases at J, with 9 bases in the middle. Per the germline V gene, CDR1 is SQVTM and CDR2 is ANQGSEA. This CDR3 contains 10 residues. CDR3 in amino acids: CSVFEREAFF. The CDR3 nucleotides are TGCAGCGTTTTTGAGAGGGAAGCTTTCTTT.

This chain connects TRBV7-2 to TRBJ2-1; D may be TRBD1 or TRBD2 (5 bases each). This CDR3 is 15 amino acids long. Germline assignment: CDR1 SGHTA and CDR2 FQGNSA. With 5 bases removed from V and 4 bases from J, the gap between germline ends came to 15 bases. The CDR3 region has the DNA TGTGCCAGCAGCCCCGCATACGGGGCTTACAATGAGCAGTTCTTC. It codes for CASSPAYGAYNEQFF.

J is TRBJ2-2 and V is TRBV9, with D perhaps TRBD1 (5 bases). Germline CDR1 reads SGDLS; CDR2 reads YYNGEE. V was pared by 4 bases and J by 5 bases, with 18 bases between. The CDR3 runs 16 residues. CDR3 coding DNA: TGTGCCAGCAGCTTTGAGGTGGGGCTGGTGACCGGGGAGCTGTTTTTT. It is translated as CASSFEVGLVTGELFF.

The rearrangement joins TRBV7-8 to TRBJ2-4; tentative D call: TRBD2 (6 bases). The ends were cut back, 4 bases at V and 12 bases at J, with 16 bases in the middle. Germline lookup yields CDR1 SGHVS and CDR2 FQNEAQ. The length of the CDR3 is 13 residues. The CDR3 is CASSSRVGGPQYF. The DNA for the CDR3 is TGTGCCAGCAGCTCCAGGGTGGGGGGACCTCAGTACTTC.

DNA for the CDR3: TGTGCCAGTAGGGCGGGACAAGAGACCCAGTACTTC. As protein: CASRAGQETQYF. V gene TRBV19 combines with J gene TRBJ2-5; perhaps TRBD2 as D (6 bases). This CDR3 spans 12 amino acids. The germline V gene encodes CDR1 LNHDA and CDR2 SQIVND (reference sequence). The V and J ends lost 6 bases and 2 bases respectively, with 7 bases between them.

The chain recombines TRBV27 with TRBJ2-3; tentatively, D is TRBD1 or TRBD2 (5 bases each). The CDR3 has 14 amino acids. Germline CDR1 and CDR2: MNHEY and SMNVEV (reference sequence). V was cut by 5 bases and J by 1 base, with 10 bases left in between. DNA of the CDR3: TGTGCCAGCAGTCCGGGACCTGGCACAGATACGCAGTATTTT. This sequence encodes CASSPGPGTDTQYF.

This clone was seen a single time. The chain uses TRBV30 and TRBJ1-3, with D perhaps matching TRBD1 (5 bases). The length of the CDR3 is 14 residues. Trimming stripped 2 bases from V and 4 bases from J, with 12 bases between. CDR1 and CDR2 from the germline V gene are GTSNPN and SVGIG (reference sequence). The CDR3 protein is CAWSLRGAGNTIYF. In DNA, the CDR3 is TGTGCCTGGAGTCTTAGGGGAGCGGGAAACACCATATATTTT.

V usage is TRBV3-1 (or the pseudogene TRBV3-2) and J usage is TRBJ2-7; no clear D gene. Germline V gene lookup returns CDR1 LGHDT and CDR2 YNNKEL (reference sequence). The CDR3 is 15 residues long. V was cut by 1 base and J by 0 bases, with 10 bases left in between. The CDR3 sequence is CASSQGGVNSYEQYF. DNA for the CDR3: TGTGCCAGCAGCCAAGGGGGTGTTAACTCCTACGAGCAGTACTTC.

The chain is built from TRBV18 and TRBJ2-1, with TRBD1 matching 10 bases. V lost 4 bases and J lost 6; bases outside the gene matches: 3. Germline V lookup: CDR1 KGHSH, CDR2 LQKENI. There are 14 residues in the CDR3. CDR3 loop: CASSRQGASNEQFF. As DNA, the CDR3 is TGTGCCAGCTCACGACAGGGGGCGTCCAATGAGCAGTTCTTC.

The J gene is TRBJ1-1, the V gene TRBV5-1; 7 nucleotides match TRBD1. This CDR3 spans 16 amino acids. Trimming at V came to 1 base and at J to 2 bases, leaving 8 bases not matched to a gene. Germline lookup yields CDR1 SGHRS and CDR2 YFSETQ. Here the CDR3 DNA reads TGCGCCAGCAGCTTGCTCCGACAGGGAATCAACACTGAAGCTTTCTTT. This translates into CASSLLRQGINTEAFF.

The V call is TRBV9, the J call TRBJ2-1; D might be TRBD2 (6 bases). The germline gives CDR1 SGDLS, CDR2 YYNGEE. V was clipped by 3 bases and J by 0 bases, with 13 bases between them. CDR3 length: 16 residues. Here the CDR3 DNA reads TGTGCCAGCAGCGCCTCCGGGACTGTCTCCTACAATGAGCAGTTCTTC. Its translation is CASSASGTVSYNEQFF.

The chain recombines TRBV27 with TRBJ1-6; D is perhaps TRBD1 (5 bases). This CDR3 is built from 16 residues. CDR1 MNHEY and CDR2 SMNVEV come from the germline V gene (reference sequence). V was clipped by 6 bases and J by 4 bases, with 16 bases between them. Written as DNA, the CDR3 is TGTGCCAGCAGGGCAGGGAGGAGGCTTTATAATTCACCCCTCCACTTT. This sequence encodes CASRAGRRLYNSPLHF.

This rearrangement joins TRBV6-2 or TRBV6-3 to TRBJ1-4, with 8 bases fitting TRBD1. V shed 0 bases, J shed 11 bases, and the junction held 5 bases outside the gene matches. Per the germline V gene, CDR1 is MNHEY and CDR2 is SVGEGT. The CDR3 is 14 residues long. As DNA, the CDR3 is TGTGCCAGCAGTTACTCGGACAGGGTGGGCAAACTGTTTTTT. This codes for CASSYSDRVGKLFF.

Here the CDR3 DNA reads TGCGCCAGCAGCCGAGGGAGCGGAGAGACCCAGTACTTC. Amino acids: CASSRGSGETQYF. This chain links TRBV10-1 with TRBJ2-5; a weak D match, TRBD2 (5 bases). The CDR3 has 13 residues. Germline V lookup: CDR1 WNHNN, CDR2 SYGVQD (reference sequence). The V end lost 6 bases, the J end lost 4 bases, and 12 bases lay between the germline ends.

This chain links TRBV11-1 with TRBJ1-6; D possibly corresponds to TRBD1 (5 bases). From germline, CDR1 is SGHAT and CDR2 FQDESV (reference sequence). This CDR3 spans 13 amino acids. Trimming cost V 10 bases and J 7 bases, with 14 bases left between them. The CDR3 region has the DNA TGTGCCACCGACGGACGGGGGAATTCACCCCTCCACTTT. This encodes CATDGRGNSPLHF.

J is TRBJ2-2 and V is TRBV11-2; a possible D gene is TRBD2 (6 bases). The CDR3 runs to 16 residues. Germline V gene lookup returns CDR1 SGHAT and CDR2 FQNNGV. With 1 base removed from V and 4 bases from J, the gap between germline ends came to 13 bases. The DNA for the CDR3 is TGTGCCAGCAGCTTAGGACCGGGAGCGATCACCGGGGAGCTGTTTTTT. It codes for CASSLGPGAITGELFF.

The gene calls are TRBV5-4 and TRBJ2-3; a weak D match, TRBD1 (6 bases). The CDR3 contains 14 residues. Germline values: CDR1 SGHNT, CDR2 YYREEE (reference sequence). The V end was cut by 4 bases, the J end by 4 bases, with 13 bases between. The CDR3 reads CASSAGQNPDTQYF. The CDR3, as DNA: TGTGCCAGCAGCGCAGGACAGAACCCAGATACGCAGTATTTT.

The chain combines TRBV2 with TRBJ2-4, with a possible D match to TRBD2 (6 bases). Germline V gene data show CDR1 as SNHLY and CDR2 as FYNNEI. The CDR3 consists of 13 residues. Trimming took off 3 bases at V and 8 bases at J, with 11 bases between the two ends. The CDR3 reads CASSDGRGDIQYF. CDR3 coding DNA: TGTGCCAGCAGTGACGGGAGAGGGGACATTCAGTACTTC.